This T cell receptor beta chain originates from a study of CD8+ T cells in alopecia areata. Study background: Oral tofacitinib, 5 to 10 mg twice daily, was given in an open-label trial. Percent of scalp involved defined treated patients' severity scores.

General study findings and limits: Under tofacitinib, fewer expanded CD8+ clones appeared among the top 100 scalp clones.

The treatment was: oral pan-JAK inhibitor, 5-10 mg twice daily. Both peripheral blood and punch biopsies of lesional scalp skin were obtained from patients who had alopecia areata. The CDR3 runs 17 residues. Germline CDR1 reads ENHRY; CDR2 reads SYGVKD. After removal of 6 bases from V and 0 bases from J, the junction contained 5 bases not matched to a gene. Sequencing templates came from extracted RNA that was reverse transcribed into cDNA. Sequencing used immunoSEQ multiplex PCR; TCRdb keeps in-frame clones, though not all of them. Altogether about 290,000 clones are present, about 62% being singletons, with the ten largest covering roughly 1.8%. Details on this clone: Its antigen is not known.

The genes are TRBV10-3 and TRBJ2-2; TRBD2 matches 12 bases. This receptor was taken from a human donor with alopecia areata. The specimen was CD4+ T cells sorted from blood, collected at week 24, from a patient treated with tofacitinib. CDR3 loop: CAISRLAGEANTGELFF. The CDR3 region has the DNA TGTGCCATCAGCCGACTAGCGGGGGAGGCGAACACCGGGGAGCTGTTTTTT.